This entry lists 8 T cell receptor beta chains sequenced from one sample in a study of CD8+CD57+ T cells in acquired aplastic anemia. TCR beta VDJ and CDR3 profiles were obtained from a genomic DNA template. TCRdb called the reads again in MiXCR, with one record for every CDR3 protein. This sample has a few hundred thousand distinct CDR3 sequences, with roughly 45% found just once. Patients included in sequencing had previously demonstrated CD8+CD57+ cell expansion by flow cytometry. Sequencing was carried out using sorted CD4+, CD8+, or CD8+CD57+ T cells (not recorded which) from PBMCs. The receptors originated from a human donor with aplastic anemia.

J is TRBJ2-3 and V is TRBV5-1; D uncertain. This CDR3 region has 16 residues. In germline, CDR1 is SGHRS, CDR2 YFSETQ. V lost 0 bases and J 4 bases, leaving 15 bases between the germline ends. The CDR3 DNA is TGCGCCAGCAGCTTGGAATCGTGGGGTAGGTCAGATACGCAGTATTTT. As protein: CASSLESWGRSDTQYF.

The J gene is TRBJ2-7, the V gene TRBV24-1, with D uncertain. Germline V CDR1 and CDR2: KGHDR, SFDVKD. V was clipped by 1 base and J by 2 bases, with 14 bases between them. This CDR3 has 16 residues. The CDR3 DNA reads as TGTGCCACCAGTGATTTTGGGTGGGAAGTCGCCTACGAGCAGTACGTC. Protein sequence: CATSDFGWEVAYEQYV.

The chain has TRBV19 and TRBJ1-5, with D uncertain. Germline CDR1 is LNHDA and CDR2 is SQIVND (reference sequence). V lost 1 base to trimming and J lost 9 bases, with 10 bases between them. The CDR3 runs to 13 residues. The CDR3 sequence is CASSIGRRSPQHF. CDR3 nucleotides: TGTGCCAGTAGTATAGGTCGGAGGTCGCCCCAGCATTTT.

Regarding this clonotype: No conserved phenylalanine or tryptophan is present at the end of the CDR3, so a read error is the likely explanation. The V and J genes are TRBV29-1 and TRBJ2-7, with D possibly called TRBD1 or TRBD2 (5 bases each). This CDR3 is 13 amino acids long. CDR1 and CDR2 (germline): SQVTM, ANQGSEA. The CDR3 bases are TGCAGCGTTTCCCGGGACCAGTCCTACAAGCAGTACTCC. This encodes CSVSRDQSYKQYS.

This clonotype was picked up a small number of times. In DNA, the CDR3 is TGTGCCAGCTCACTAGAGCTGGGCGTGAACACTGAAGCTTTCTTT. Its translation: CASSLELGVNTEAFF. The chain has TRBV18 and TRBJ1-1; D gene unclear. CDR1 is KGHSH and CDR2 is LQKENI in the germline V gene. The V end was cut by 4 bases, the J end by 0 bases, with 12 bases between. CDR3 size: 15 residues.

V gene TRBV25-1 combines with J gene TRBJ2-3; TRBD2 matches at 7 bases. Losses at the gene ends were 5 bases for V and 6 bases for J; bases not matched to a gene: 2. This CDR3 contains 12 residues. Germline CDR1 and CDR2: MGHDK and SYGVNS. As DNA, the CDR3 is TGTGCCAGCAGTCAGGGAGGGGATACGCAGTATTTT. It translates to CASSQGGDTQYF. The variable domain in full, completed from reference TRBV25-1 and TRBJ2-3, reads EADIYQTPRYLVIGTGKKITLECSQTMGHDKMYWYQQDPGMELHLIHYSYGVNSTEKGDLSSESTVSRIRTEHFPLTLESARPSHTSQYLCASSQGGDTQYFGPGTRLTVL.

This clonotype was seen at least ten times. This chain joins TRBV7-9 and TRBJ2-3; 9 nucleotides agree with TRBD2. J gave up 2 bases and V 8 bases, and 5 bases lay outside the gene matches. Germline CDR1 and CDR2: SEHNR and FQNEAQ (reference sequence). CDR3 length: 14 residues. The CDR3 DNA reads as TGTGCCAGCGGGACTAGCCGGCTCACAGATACGCAGTATTTT. It translates to CASGTSRLTDTQYF.

The chain recombines TRBV20-1 with TRBJ2-3, with unresolved D. The CDR3 extends over 14 amino acids. V lost 2 bases and J 1 base, leaving 10 bases between the germline ends. CDR1 and CDR2 (germline): DFQATT, SNEGSKA (reference sequence). CDR3 protein: CSARHGGRTDTQYF. Here the CDR3 DNA reads TGCAGTGCTAGACACGGCGGACGCACAGATACGCAGTATTTT.